One sample yielded the 25 T cell receptor beta chains listed below, sequenced in a study of cytomegalovirus exposure and HLA in healthy donors. The table came from immunoSEQ multiplex PCR; TCRdb's copy has only in-frame clones and leaves some out. Of about 190,000 clones in the sample, 80% to 85% were seen once. Sequences were obtained from PBMCs. These receptors all come from a woman under 30 in good health and CMV-seropositive.

V usage is TRBV6-5 and J usage is TRBJ1-2, with 9 bases lining up with TRBD1. The CDR3 has 13 residues. The germline CDR1 and CDR2 sequences are MNHEY and SVGAGI. Losses at the gene ends were 4 bases for V and 7 bases for J; bases not matched to a gene: 4. CDR3: CASSWGQGVGYTF. The CDR3 DNA reads TGTGCCAGCAGTTGGGGACAGGGAGTTGGCTACACCTTC.

CDR3 amino acids: CASSPNHWTRRVEAFF. CDR3 nucleotides: TGCGCCAGCAGCCCAAATCACTGGACGCGGAGGGTTGAAGCTTTCTTT. The chain recombines TRBV5-1 with TRBJ1-1; D unclear. V was trimmed by 4 bases and J by 7 bases, leaving 23 bases between them. The germline V gene encodes CDR1 SGHRS and CDR2 YFSETQ. The CDR3 spans 16 residues.

The chain employs TRBV18 and TRBJ1-3; 9 bases are a match to TRBD1. The trim removed 3 bases at V and 1 base at J, leaving 1 base unmatched. This CDR3 comprises 15 residues. The germline V gene encodes CDR1 KGHSH and CDR2 LQKENI. The CDR3 coding sequence is TGTGCCAGCTCACCGGACAGGGGATCTGGAAACACCATATATTTT. Translating gives CASSPDRGSGNTIYF.

The chain uses TRBV13 and TRBJ1-2, with 9 nucleotides matching TRBD1. After removal of 4 bases from V and 8 bases from J, the junction contained 11 bases not matched to a gene. The germline V gene has CDR1 PRHDT and CDR2 FYEKMQ (reference sequence). This CDR3 is built from 15 residues. The CDR3 region has the DNA TGTGCCAGCAGCTCTGGACAGGGGTTTGTGTTGGGCTACACCTTC. It specifies CASSSGQGFVLGYTF.

This clone was recorded a few times. The chain has TRBV14 and TRBJ2-2; D unresolved. Germline CDR1 reads SGHDN; CDR2 reads FVKESK. Between the trimmed V and J ends, which lost 4 bases and 1 base, there was a span of 7 bases. There are 14 residues in the CDR3. CDR3 in amino acids: CASSRGMNTGELFF. The DNA for the CDR3 is TGTGCCAGCAGCCGCGGTATGAACACCGGGGAGCTGTTTTTT.

The gene calls are TRBV5-5 and TRBJ1-5; no definite D call. CDR1 and CDR2 from the germline V gene are SGHKS and YYEKEE (reference sequence). The CDR3 is made up of 15 amino acids. The germline V and J ends were trimmed by 0 bases and 3 bases, with 10 bases remaining between them. This chain's CDR3 is CASSLGPGDNQPQHF. The CDR3 DNA follows: TGTGCCAGCAGCTTGGGTCCAGGCGACAATCAGCCCCAGCATTTT.

V usage is TRBV7-2 and J usage is TRBJ2-7, with 8 bases matching TRBD1. The trim removed 11 bases at V and 2 bases at J, leaving 14 bases unmatched. Germline CDR1 SGHTA, CDR2 FQGNSA. The CDR3 runs 15 residues. CDR3 in amino acids: CAARAWDRSTYEQYF. The CDR3 coding sequence is TGTGCCGCGAGGGCTTGGGACAGGTCAACCTACGAGCAGTACTTC.

V gene TRBV7-6 combines with J gene TRBJ2-1; D might be TRBD2 (6 bases). V was clipped by 6 bases and J by 12 bases, with 24 bases between them. There are 15 residues in the CDR3. The germline V gene has CDR1 SGHVS and CDR2 FNYEAQ. The CDR3 region is CASSPRLVSERWQFF. The CDR3 DNA reads TGTGCCAGCAGTCCACGACTAGTATCCGAAAGATGGCAGTTCTTC.

The chain links TRBV18 to TRBJ2-1; weak D call: TRBD2 (6 bases). CDR1 is KGHSH, CDR2 LQKENI, per germline. V was shortened by 2 bases and J by 0 bases, with 20 bases between the two germline ends. The CDR3 runs 19 residues. CDR3 nucleotide sequence: TGTGCCAGCTCACCAACTACGGGTCGGGGGTCGAGCTCCTACAATGAGCAGTTCTTC. Encoded protein: CASSPTTGRGSSSYNEQFF.

The chain carries TRBV4-1 and TRBJ2-7; D remains unclear. Germline V lookup: CDR1 MGHRA, CDR2 YSYEKL. Trimming stripped 5 bases from V and 6 bases from J, with 11 bases between. The CDR3 is 12 residues long. The DNA of the CDR3 is TGCGCCAGCAGCGGGCAGAGCCTCGAGCAGTACTTC. Translation: CASSGQSLEQYF.

The J gene is TRBJ2-3, the V gene TRBV7-8; D may be TRBD2 (6 bases). Germline-derived CDR1 and CDR2 are SGHVS and FQNEAQ. V gave up 5 bases and J gave up 5 bases, with 8 bases separating them. This CDR3 has 12 amino acids. CDR3 in amino acids: CASSNGGDTQYF. The CDR3 region has the DNA TGTGCCAGCAGCAACGGGGGAGATACGCAGTATTTT.

V is TRBV2 and J is TRBJ1-1, with D possibly TRBD1 on 6 matching bases. The CDR3 totals 15 residues. Trimming pared 3 bases from V and 4 bases from J, leaving 15 bases between. Germline V gives CDR1 SNHLY, CDR2 FYNNEI. The CDR3 DNA is TGTGCCAGCAGTGAGGGAGGGCAGGGGCGCACTGAAGCTTTCTTT. This sequence encodes CASSEGGQGRTEAFF.

The chain employs TRBV5-1 and TRBJ2-5; tentatively, D is TRBD1 (5 bases). Germline V gene data show CDR1 as SGHRS and CDR2 as YFSETQ. The CDR3 is made up of 15 amino acids. The V and J ends lost 0 bases and 2 bases respectively, with 11 bases between them. The CDR3 DNA reads as TGCGCCAGCAGCTTGGGGGCAGGGTGGCAAGAGACCCAGTACTTC. It codes for CASSLGAGWQETQYF.

In its sample, this clone was seen once. The V gene is TRBV27, the J gene TRBJ2-1, with TRBD2 identical over 13 bases. The CDR3 is made up of 14 amino acids. With 6 bases clipped from V and 10 bases from J, the junction kept 6 bases outside the gene matches. Germline CDR1 MNHEY, CDR2 SMNVEV (reference sequence). The CDR3 is CASSTSGGAPEQFF. The CDR3 DNA is TGTGCCAGCAGCACTAGCGGGGGGGCTCCGGAGCAGTTCTTC.

The V and J genes are TRBV11-2 and TRBJ2-3, with 10 bases lining up with TRBD2. Trimming took 4 bases from V and 4 from J; bases not matched to a gene: 8. CDR3 length equals 16 residues. Per the germline V gene, CDR1 is SGHAT and CDR2 is FQNNGV. This CDR3 is CASSSLLAGKSDTQYF. In DNA form, the CDR3 reads TGTGCCAGCAGCTCGTTACTAGCGGGGAAGTCAGATACGCAGTATTTT.

The chain links TRBV5-1 to TRBJ1-4; no clear D gene. CDR3 size: 16 residues. In germline, CDR1 is SGHRS, CDR2 YFSETQ. Trimming pared 2 bases from V and 6 bases from J, leaving 17 bases between. CDR3 protein: CASSLFKANQDEKLFF. In DNA form, the CDR3 reads TGCGCCAGCAGCTTATTTAAGGCAAATCAGGATGAAAAACTGTTTTTT.

V and J are TRBV4-2 and TRBJ2-7; 8 bases match TRBD1. This CDR3 region has 14 residues. Germline CDR1 and CDR2: LGHNA and YNFKEQ. With 5 bases clipped from V and 5 bases from J, the junction kept 8 bases outside the gene matches. CDR3 bases: TGTGCCAGCAGCATGGAAGGACAGGGTAACGAGCAGTACTTC. As protein: CASSMEGQGNEQYF.

This clone has a single count. This sequence joins TRBV27 and TRBJ2-3; possibly TRBD2 for D (5 bases). Trimming shortened V by 4 bases and J by 5 bases, and 10 bases separated the two germline ends. The CDR3 is 13 residues long. Per the germline V gene, CDR1 is MNHEY and CDR2 is SMNVEV (reference sequence). The CDR3 bases are TGTGCCAGCAGTTGGACTTTCAGAGATACGCAGTATTTT. Its protein is CASSWTFRDTQYF.

This clone came up once. The chain employs TRBV10-3 and TRBJ1-2; 8 nucleotides align to TRBD1. There are 15 residues in the CDR3. V lost 4 bases and J lost 6; bases outside the gene matches: 10. Germline loops: CDR1 ENHRY, CDR2 SYGVKD. The CDR3: CAISGGPGQENGYTF. The CDR3 nucleotides are TGTGCCATCAGTGGCGGACCGGGACAGGAAAATGGCTACACCTTC.

The rearrangement joins TRBV4-1 to TRBJ1-1; 9 nucleotides align to TRBD1. The ends lost 7 bases at V and 6 bases at J; junction bases unmatched: 12. The CDR3 length is 15 residues. From germline, CDR1 is MGHRA and CDR2 YSYEKL. CDR3 sequence (DNA): TGCGCCAGCACCGCAAAACAGGGGGCATTCCCTGAAGCTTTCTTT. It encodes CASTAKQGAFPEAFF.

This clone has only a few counts. This chain joins TRBV21-1 and TRBJ2-4; the table's D call, TRBD2, was not checked against the DNA. TRBV21-1 is a known pseudogene. There are 17 residues in the CDR3. The CDR3 loop is CASSKGRTGIAKNIQYF. The CDR3 nucleotides are TGTGCCAGCAGCAAAGGTCGGACGGGAATAGCCAAAAACATTCAGTACTTC.

This chain connects TRBV5-6 to TRBJ2-4; tentative D call: TRBD1 (6 bases). Germline-derived CDR1 and CDR2 are SGHDT and YYEEEE. V was shortened by 4 bases and J by 5 bases, with 16 bases between the two germline ends. This CDR3 has 15 residues. Here the CDR3 reads CASSRQTGSQNIQYF. The CDR3 DNA is TGTGCCAGCAGCCGACAAACAGGGTCTCAAAACATTCAGTACTTC.

The chain joins TRBV29-1 to TRBJ2-1; TRBD2 might be the D (6 bases). The V gene's germline CDR1 is SQVTM and CDR2 ANQGSEA. This CDR3 region has 14 residues. Trimming shortened V by 4 bases and J by 4 bases, and 14 bases separated the two germline ends. The CDR3 reads CSVAYAGGYNEQFF. The CDR3, as DNA: TGCAGCGTTGCATATGCCGGGGGTTACAATGAGCAGTTCTTC.

The rearrangement links TRBV18 to TRBJ2-1; D unclear. Germline CDR1 and CDR2: KGHSH and LQKENI. This CDR3 is built from 16 residues. The V gene lost 1 base and the J gene lost 3 bases, with 13 bases spanning the gap. The CDR3 loop reads CASSPQPVVGYNEQFF. CDR3 DNA sequence: TGTGCCAGCTCACCACAGCCGGTTGTCGGCTACAATGAGCAGTTCTTC.

The J gene is TRBJ1-4, the V gene TRBV6-6; D perhaps matches TRBD1 (6 bases). In germline, CDR1 is MNHNY, CDR2 SVGAGI (reference sequence). The CDR3 totals 15 residues. Trimming pared 5 bases from V and 2 bases from J, leaving 12 bases between. DNA of the CDR3: TGTGCCAGCAGTCGAGGGGGGGAGACTAATGAAAAACTGTTTTTT. This translates into CASSRGGETNEKLFF.